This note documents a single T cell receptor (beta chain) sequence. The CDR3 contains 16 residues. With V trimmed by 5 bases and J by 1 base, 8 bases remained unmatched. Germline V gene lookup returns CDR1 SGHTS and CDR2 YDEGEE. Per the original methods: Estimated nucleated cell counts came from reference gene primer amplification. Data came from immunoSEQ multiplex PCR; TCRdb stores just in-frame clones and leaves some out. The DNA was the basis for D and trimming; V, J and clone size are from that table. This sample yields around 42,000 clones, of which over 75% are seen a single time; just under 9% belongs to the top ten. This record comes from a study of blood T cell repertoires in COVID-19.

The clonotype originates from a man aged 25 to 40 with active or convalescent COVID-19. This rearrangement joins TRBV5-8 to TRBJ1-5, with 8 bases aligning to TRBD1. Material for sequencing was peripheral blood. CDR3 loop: CASRIPDRGSNQPQHF. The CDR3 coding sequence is TGTGCCAGCAGAATACCTGACAGGGGAAGCAATCAGCCCCAGCATTTT.